A selection of T cell receptor beta chains follows, all from one sample in a study of beta chain features in type 1 diabetes. The table came from immunoSEQ multiplex PCR; TCRdb's copy has only in-frame clones and leaves some out. Seen here are hundreds of thousands of clones, roughly 30% observed once, and the top ten hold around 0.065%. The sample comprised naive CD4+ T cells from blood. The source is a man aged 18-30 years in good health. The CDR3 runs from the conserved cysteine through the conserved F or W. Fields, in order: CDR3 length, V gene, J gene, D gene, clone size, CDR3 DNA, CDR3 protein. D genes are given only for firm matches. Part of the rows lack a size; the others show once, few, many or a class for expanded clones.

16	TRBV4-1	TRBJ2-2	-	-	TGCGCCAGCAGCCAAGAGCCGCCCGGAGGCACCGGGGAGCTGTTTTTT	CASSQEPPGGTGELFF
16	TRBV6-5	TRBJ2-3	TRBD2	-	TGTGCCAGCAGTTCCCCGGGGGGAGCCAGCACAGATACGCAGTATTTT	CASSSPGGASTDTQYF
14	TRBV7-2	TRBJ2-7	-	few	TGTGCCAGCAGCCGGACTACTAATCCCTACGAGCAGTACTTC	CASSRTTNPYEQYF
12	TRBV6-6	TRBJ2-3	-	-	TGTGCCAGCAGTTATGGGTCGGATACGCAGTATTTT	CASSYGSDTQYF
14	TRBV11-2	TRBJ2-6	-	-	TGTGCCAGCAGCTTAGTTGCTGGGGCCAACGTCCTGACTTTC	CASSLVAGANVLTF
15	TRBV18	TRBJ2-7	TRBD2	-	TGTGCCAGCTCACTTAGCGGGAGGGAAACCTACGAGCAGTACTTC	CASSLSGRETYEQYF
14	TRBV9	TRBJ2-7	-	-	TGTGCCAGCAGCCCTGGACGGGGTGTCTACGAGCAGTACTTC	CASSPGRGVYEQYF
12	TRBV10-3	TRBJ1-2	-	few	TGTGCCATCAGTGGGCAGAACTATGGCTACACCTTC	CAISGQNYGYTF
14	TRBV10-3	TRBJ2-5	-	-	TGTGCCATCAGTGAGTCTGGCAGCCAAGAGACCCAGTACTTC	CAISESGSQETQYF
15	TRBV12-5	TRBJ2-7	TRBD2	-	TGTGCTAGTGGCCGAGGACTAGCGAGCTCCTACGAGCAGTACTTC	CASGRGLASSYEQYF
11	TRBV7-2	TRBJ2-5	-	few	TGTGCCAGCAGCTTTCAAGAGACCCAGTACTTC	CASSFQETQYF
17	TRBV29-1	TRBJ2-3	TRBD2	-	TGCAGCGTTGCGTCAGCGGGGGGGATCTTTGGCACAGATACGCAGTATTTT	CSVASAGGIFGTDTQYF
14	TRBV30	TRBJ2-7	-	-	TGTGCCTGGCGTCGAGGGGGATTGGACTACGAGCAGTACTTC	CAWRRGGLDYEQYF
18	TRBV4-1	TRBJ2-1	TRBD2	-	TGCGCCAGCAGCCGCGGACTAGCGGGAGTGTCGTCCTACAATGAGCAGTTCTTC	CASSRGLAGVSSYNEQFF
15	TRBV7-9	TRBJ2-1	TRBD2	few	TGTGCCAGCAGCAGCCCGGGACTACCTAACAATGAGCAGTTCTTC	CASSSPGLPNNEQFF
14	TRBV30	TRBJ1-5	-	-	TGTGCCTGGGGAAAGGGCCTCCCGGGGGAGCCCCAGCATTTT	CAWGKGLPGEPQHF
15	TRBV4-2	TRBJ2-3	TRBD1	-	TGTGCCAGCAGCCAAGCTACAGGGGTAGCAGATACGCAGTATTTT	CASSQATGVADTQYF
16	TRBV9	TRBJ1-2	-	-	TGTGCCAGCAGCGTAGTGGATGAACCGACTCCAAATGGCTACACCTTC	CASSVVDEPTPNGYTF
16	TRBV7-8	TRBJ2-1	TRBD1	-	TGTGCCAGCAGCTTAGCTCCGAGGACAGGGGCCAATGAGCAGTTCTTC	CASSLAPRTGANEQFF
11	TRBV7-2	TRBJ2-4	-	few	TGTGCCAGCAGCCGGGGGCGGATTCAGTACTTC	CASSRGRIQYF
16	TRBV30	TRBJ1-4	-	few	TGTGCCTGGACGGCTCGGACGGGGCAGCACATCGGAAAACTGTTTTTT	CAWTARTGQHIGKLFF
15	TRBV6-4	TRBJ2-1	-	few	TGTGCCAGCAGTGTTGGGGACAACTCCTACAATGAGCAGTTCTTC	CASSVGDNSYNEQFF
13	TRBV5-1	TRBJ2-7	-	few	TGCGCCAGCACTCTAGGGGAGTCCTACGAGCAGTACTTC	CASTLGESYEQYF
13	TRBV29-1	TRBJ2-1	-	few	TGCAGCGTTCGGAGGACTTCGGGCAATGAGCAGTTCTTC	CSVRRTSGNEQFF
15	TRBV10-1	TRBJ2-5	-	-	TGCGCCAGCAGTGATCCAGGGGGGATTGAAGAGACCCAGTACTTC	CASSDPGGIEETQYF
17	TRBV7-3	TRBJ2-3	TRBD2	-	TGTGCCAGCAGCTTAAAGCCGGGACTAGCGGACCCAGATACGCAGTATTTT	CASSLKPGLADPDTQYF
14	TRBV18	TRBJ2-7	-	-	TGTGCCAGCTCACCTGACAGGCAGCTCTACGAGCAGTACTTC	CASSPDRQLYEQYF
14	TRBV12-5	TRBJ1-1	-	-	TGTGCTAGTGGTTTAGGGGAGTCCAACACTGAAGCTTTCTTT	CASGLGESNTEAFF
16	TRBV30	TRBJ2-3	TRBD2	few	TGTGCCTGGAGTCTCCGACTAGCGGGATTCACAGATACGCAGTATTTT	CAWSLRLAGFTDTQYF
14	TRBV28	TRBJ2-3	TRBD2	-	TGTGCCAGCAGTTCCAGCGGGAGGGAAGATACGCAGTATTTT	CASSSSGREDTQYF
14	TRBV7-9	TRBJ2-5	-	-	TGTGCCAGCAGCTTGGCACTGCCCTTGAAGACCCAGTACTTC	CASSLALPLKTQYF